This TCR beta chain appears in the sequencing data of a study of CXCR3-negative and CXCR3-positive naive CD8 T cells. Study-wide context: The dataset comprises some 150 million TRB reads in total, with about 1.5 +/- 0.3 million reads per library.

TRB cDNA libraries were made by UMI-labeled 5' RACE. For each CDR3 protein, TCRdb gives one entry from its re-call of the 5' RACE reads, without DNA. The sample data list over 150,000 distinct CDR3 sequences. Germline loops: CDR1 MDHEN, CDR2 SYDVKM. CDR3 size: 13 residues. As concerns this clonotype: Its antigen is still unknown.

Study-level points and caveats: Similarly elevated diversity marked both naive subsets, with memory CD8+ cells showing far lower diversity. CXCR3-positive naive cells had TRB CDR3s that were more hydrophobic than CXCR3-negative naive cells had. Partially decreased CXCR3 expression was recorded after cryopreservation, and fresh PBMCs were used in most assays.

A CD45RO-CCR7+CD27+CD95- profile was what naive CD8+ T cells displayed. The chain couples TRBV28 to TRBJ2-7; the D call from TCRdb, TRBD2, cannot be confirmed without DNA. The TCR was taken from a human donor in good health. Some clones in this sample may be carry-over from other donors' samples. The sample taken for sequencing was naive CXCR3+ CD8+ T cells from blood. The subset denotes: CD45RO-CCR7+CD27+CD95- naive CD8+ T cells expressing CXCR3 (TNR3+). This CDR3 reads CASTPPGFHEQYF.